The entry below gives a single TCR beta chain sequence along with its context. There is no known antigen for this receptor. No qualities accompany the bases; no much larger clone lies one base away. One collaborating source in Seattle enrolled patients during active infection and followed them longitudinally through the course of disease. Whole blood was collected in K2EDTA tubes by collaborating institutions according to the institutions' own protocols. For TCRbeta analysis, collaborator samples were shipped as frozen whole blood, as isolated PBMCs, or as DNA extracted from either sample type. The sample originates from a study of blood T cell repertoires in COVID-19 (TCRdb year 2020). Regarding the study in general: Collaborator samples came from the United States, Italy and Spain and covered acute and convalescent phases of COVID-19. The prospective study material was composed of cDNA or gDNA derived from T cells, B-cell-depleted T cells, or PBMCs. The dataset comprised deeply sampled blood TCRbeta repertoires from subjects exposed to, actively infected with, or recovered from COVID-19. A freely available public database, intended as a resource for researchers studying the immune response to SARS-CoV-2, is where the repertoires were released. Samples came from the ongoing ImmuneRACE study (first 160 participants) plus 1,254 subjects from 6 global collaborators. Sample metadata almost always included a de-identified subject ID, COVID-19 status, age in years and sex. Where available, HLA class I and class II types were taken from metadata supplied by the sample provider and were not determined by assay-based typing. The study at large found these results: How much clinical and demographic metadata was included differed by source and by participant, and the metadata was provided uncurated.

For CDR1 and CDR2, the germline V gene lists MDHEN and SYDVKM. The CDR3 spans 14 residues, from the cysteine through the phenylalanine. The entry retains the CDR3 DNA only, 42 bases that are in frame from base 1. V and J are trimmed by 5 bases and 8 bases, and the gene matches miss 8 bases of the junction. TCRbeta CDR3 regions were amplified from genomic DNA using the immunoSEQ Assay, a bias-controlled multiplex PCR. The original pipeline was this. The number of nucleated cells in each sample was estimated from the amplification of reference gene primers within the assay. To quantify the absolute abundance of each unique TCRbeta CDR3 rearrangement, sequence reads were collapsed and filtered. Productive Simpson clonality was computed per sample as the square root of Simpson's diversity index over productive rearrangements. The table was pulled from immuneACCESS by TCRdb, which kept in-frame rearrangements only. Such tables lose some clones; where checked, under half of the loss comes from unresolved V genes, and the rest has no known cause. V, J and clone size reflect that table, while D and trimming were determined from the DNA. Counted in this sample were 250,000 to 350,000 clones; 85% to 90% of them appeared once. The ten largest clones capture around 10% of the sample.

This receptor was obtained from a woman aged 30 to 39 with COVID-19, enrolled during active disease. Input material: peripheral blood. The chain was built from TRBV28 and TRBJ2-1, and TRBD1 matches 8 of the central bases. DNA sequence: TGTGCCAGCAGTCTGACGGACAGGGCGGATGAGCAGTTCTTC. It specifies CASSLTDRADEQFF. Where the CDR3 stops, the reference TRBV28 and TRBJ2-1 genes take over; the full variable domain is DVKVTQSSRYLVKRTGEKVFLECVQDMDHENMFWYRQDPGLGLRLIYFSYDVKMKEKGDIPEGYSVSREKKERFSLILESASTNQTSMYLCASSLTDRADEQFFGPGTRLTVL.